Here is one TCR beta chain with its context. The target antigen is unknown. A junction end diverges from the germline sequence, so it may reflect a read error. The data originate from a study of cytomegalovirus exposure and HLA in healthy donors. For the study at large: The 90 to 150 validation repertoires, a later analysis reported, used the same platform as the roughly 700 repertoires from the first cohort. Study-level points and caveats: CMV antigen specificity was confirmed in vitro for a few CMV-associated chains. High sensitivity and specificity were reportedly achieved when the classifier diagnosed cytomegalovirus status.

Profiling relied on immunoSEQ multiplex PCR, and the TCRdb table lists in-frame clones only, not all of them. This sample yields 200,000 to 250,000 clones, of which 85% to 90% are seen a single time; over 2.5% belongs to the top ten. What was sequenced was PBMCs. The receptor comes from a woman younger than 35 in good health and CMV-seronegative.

CDR3 amino acids: CASSQDLKGGGRGALHF. CDR3 DNA: TGCGCCAGCAGCCAAGATTTAAAGGGGGGAGGGCGGGGTGCCCTCCACTTC. V usage is TRBV4-1 and J usage is TRBJ2-4, with D tentatively TRBD2 (7 bases). The CDR3 has 17 amino acids. CDR1 and CDR2 (germline): MGHRA, YSYEKL.